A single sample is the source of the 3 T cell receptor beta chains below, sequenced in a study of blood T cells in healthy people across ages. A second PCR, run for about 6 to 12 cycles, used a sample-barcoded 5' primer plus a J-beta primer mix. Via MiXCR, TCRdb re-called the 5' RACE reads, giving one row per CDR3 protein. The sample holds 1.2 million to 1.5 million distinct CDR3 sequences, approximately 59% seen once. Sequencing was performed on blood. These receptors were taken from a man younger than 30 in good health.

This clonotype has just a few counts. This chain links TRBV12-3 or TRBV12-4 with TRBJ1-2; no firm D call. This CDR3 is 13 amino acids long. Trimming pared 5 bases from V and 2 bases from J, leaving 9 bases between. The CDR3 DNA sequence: TGTGCCAGCAGTAGCGTGGTAAACTATGGCTACACCTTC. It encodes CASSSVVNYGYTF.

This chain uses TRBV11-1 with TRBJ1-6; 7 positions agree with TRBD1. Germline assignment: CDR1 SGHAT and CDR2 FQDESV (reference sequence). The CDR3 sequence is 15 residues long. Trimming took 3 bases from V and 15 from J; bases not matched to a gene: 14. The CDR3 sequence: CASSFSGDRAAGLHF. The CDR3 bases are TGTGCCAGCAGCTTCTCCGGAGACAGGGCGGCAGGCCTCCACTTT.

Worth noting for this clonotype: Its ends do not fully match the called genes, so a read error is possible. CDR3: CASTAGTAIPGETRYF. CDR3 DNA sequence: TGCGCCAGCACGGCCGGGACAGCAATTCCAGGAGAGACCCGGTACTTC. The J gene is TRBJ2-5, the V gene TRBV10-1; 7 bases map to TRBD1. This CDR3 region has 16 residues. Germline lookup yields CDR1 WNHNN and CDR2 SYGVQD (reference sequence).